This is a list of T cell receptor beta chains from one sample in a study of T-cell memory formation after mild COVID-19. TCRdb reprocessed the 5' RACE reads via MiXCR and lists one record per CDR3 protein. The table includes about half a million distinct CDR3 sequences, roughly 18% detected once. Sequenced input: PBMCs or a T cell subset sorted from them (not recorded which). The receptors were gathered from an adult woman who had mild COVID-19 (a few samples of this study predate the infection). Cell type and time point are not known. Both conserved end residues are part of each CDR3. The order of the fields is J gene, clone size, CDR3 length, V gene, D gene, CDR3 protein, CDR3 DNA. A D gene is named only where the DNA matches it firmly. Expanded clones are given a class, and other clones once, few, many or no size at all.

J gene: TRBJ1-1
clone size: few
CDR3 length: 14
V gene: TRBV6-2/TRBV6-3
D gene: .
CDR3 protein: CASEEARANTEAFF
CDR3 DNA: TGTGCCAGCGAGGAGGCGAGGGCGAACACTGAAGCTTTCTTT

J gene: TRBJ2-3
clone size: .
CDR3 length: 15
V gene: TRBV6-6
D gene: .
CDR3 protein: CASSYSGISTDTQYF
CDR3 DNA: TGTGCCAGCAGTTACTCCGGGATAAGCACAGATACGCAGTATTTT

J gene: TRBJ1-1
clone size: few
CDR3 length: 15
V gene: TRBV15
D gene: TRBD1
CDR3 protein: CATSRGPGGNTEAFF
CDR3 DNA: TGTGCCACCAGCAGAGGTCCAGGGGGGAACACTGAAGCTTTCTTT

J gene: TRBJ1-2
clone size: .
CDR3 length: 13
V gene: TRBV12-3/TRBV12-4
D gene: .
CDR3 protein: CASSGPENYGYTF
CDR3 DNA: TGTGCCAGCAGTGGGCCAGAAAACTATGGCTACACCTTC

J gene: TRBJ2-7
clone size: few
CDR3 length: 16
V gene: TRBV15
D gene: TRBD2
CDR3 protein: CATSIGAGLAGDEQYF
CDR3 DNA: TGTGCCACCAGCATAGGAGCGGGACTAGCGGGAGACGAGCAGTACTTC

J gene: TRBJ2-7
clone size: few
CDR3 length: 15
V gene: TRBV28
D gene: .
CDR3 protein: CASSSTRRSSYEQYF
CDR3 DNA: TGTGCCAGCAGTTCAACTCGCCGAAGCTCCTACGAGCAGTACTTC

J gene: TRBJ2-1
clone size: few
CDR3 length: 14
V gene: TRBV29-1
D gene: .
CDR3 protein: CSVVRGPSYNEQFF
CDR3 DNA: TGCAGCGTTGTGAGGGGTCCTTCCTACAATGAGCAGTTCTTC

J gene: TRBJ2-3
clone size: .
CDR3 length: 13
V gene: TRBV4-3
D gene: TRBD1
CDR3 protein: CASSQETGSTQYF
CDR3 DNA: TGCGCCAGCAGCCAAGAGACAGGGTCTACGCAGTATTTT

J gene: TRBJ1-1
clone size: .
CDR3 length: 15
V gene: TRBV6-5
D gene: TRBD1
CDR3 protein: CASRSGGILNTEAFF
CDR3 DNA: TGTGCCAGCAGGTCAGGGGGAATCTTGAACACTGAAGCTTTCTTT

J gene: TRBJ1-2
clone size: .
CDR3 length: 13
V gene: TRBV6-5
D gene: .
CDR3 protein: CASSYSGSRGYTF
CDR3 DNA: TGTGCCAGCAGTTACTCTGGCTCGCGGGGCTACACCTTC

J gene: TRBJ1-5
clone size: .
CDR3 length: 13
V gene: TRBV30
D gene: .
CDR3 protein: CAWAPGGNQPQHF
CDR3 DNA: TGTGCCTGGGCCCCCGGAGGCAATCAGCCCCAGCATTTT

J gene: TRBJ2-7
clone size: many
CDR3 length: 12
V gene: TRBV29-1
D gene: .
CDR3 protein: CSVLHRSGEQYF
CDR3 DNA: TGCAGCGTTCTCCACAGGTCCGGCGAGCAGTACTTC

J gene: TRBJ2-1
clone size: few
CDR3 length: 11
V gene: TRBV6-5
D gene: .
CDR3 protein: CATSLIDEQFF
CDR3 DNA: TGTGCAACCTCACTTATTGATGAGCAGTTCTTC

J gene: TRBJ2-6
clone size: many
CDR3 length: 18
V gene: TRBV18
D gene: TRBD1
CDR3 protein: CASSPRTGALSGANVLTF
CDR3 DNA: TGTGCCAGCTCACCACGAACAGGGGCTCTCTCTGGGGCCAACGTCCTGACTTTC

J gene: TRBJ1-5
clone size: .
CDR3 length: 14
V gene: TRBV6-2/TRBV6-3
D gene: .
CDR3 protein: CASQGGYSNQPQHF
CDR3 DNA: TGTGCCAGCCAAGGGGGGTATAGCAATCAGCCCCAGCATTTT

J gene: TRBJ2-3
clone size: few
CDR3 length: 14
V gene: TRBV24-1
D gene: .
CDR3 protein: CATSDPRSTDTQYF
CDR3 DNA: TGTGCCACCAGTGATCCCAGGAGCACAGATACGCAGTATTTT

J gene: TRBJ2-7
clone size: .
CDR3 length: 14
V gene: TRBV29-1
D gene: TRBD1
CDR3 protein: CSVGAGQGIDEQYF
CDR3 DNA: TGCAGCGTTGGGGCAGGACAGGGAATAGACGAGCAGTACTTC

J gene: TRBJ2-1
clone size: .
CDR3 length: 13
V gene: TRBV7-8
D gene: .
CDR3 protein: CASSPRMNNEQFF
CDR3 DNA: TGTGCCAGCAGCCCCCGGATGAACAATGAGCAGTTCTTC

J gene: TRBJ1-5
clone size: .
CDR3 length: 18
V gene: TRBV20-1
D gene: .
CDR3 protein: CSARHPGPIRPNNQPQHF
CDR3 DNA: TGCAGTGCTAGACATCCGGGACCGATAAGACCGAACAATCAGCCCCAGCATTTT

J gene: TRBJ2-7
clone size: few
CDR3 length: 13
V gene: TRBV12-3/TRBV12-4
D gene: .
CDR3 protein: CASSRRHNYEQYF
CDR3 DNA: TGTGCCAGCAGTCGTCGACACAACTACGAGCAGTACTTC

J gene: TRBJ2-5
clone size: many
CDR3 length: 14
V gene: TRBV12-3/TRBV12-4
D gene: TRBD1
CDR3 protein: CASSPATGEETQYF
CDR3 DNA: TGTGCCAGCAGTCCGGCGACAGGGGAGGAGACCCAGTACTTC

J gene: TRBJ2-3
clone size: .
CDR3 length: 15
V gene: TRBV12-3/TRBV12-4
D gene: TRBD2
CDR3 protein: CASRETSGGTDTQYF
CDR3 DNA: TGTGCCAGCAGGGAGACTAGCGGGGGTACAGATACGCAGTATTTT

J gene: TRBJ2-5
clone size: few
CDR3 length: 14
V gene: TRBV5-4
D gene: .
CDR3 protein: CASGLSGYQETHYF
CDR3 DNA: TGTGCCAGCGGTCTTTCGGGGTACCAAGAGACCCACTACTTC

J gene: TRBJ2-4
clone size: few
CDR3 length: 13
V gene: TRBV12-3/TRBV12-4
D gene: .
CDR3 protein: CASSLSSQNIQYF
CDR3 DNA: TGTGCCAGCAGCCTCAGTAGTCAAAACATTCAGTACTTC